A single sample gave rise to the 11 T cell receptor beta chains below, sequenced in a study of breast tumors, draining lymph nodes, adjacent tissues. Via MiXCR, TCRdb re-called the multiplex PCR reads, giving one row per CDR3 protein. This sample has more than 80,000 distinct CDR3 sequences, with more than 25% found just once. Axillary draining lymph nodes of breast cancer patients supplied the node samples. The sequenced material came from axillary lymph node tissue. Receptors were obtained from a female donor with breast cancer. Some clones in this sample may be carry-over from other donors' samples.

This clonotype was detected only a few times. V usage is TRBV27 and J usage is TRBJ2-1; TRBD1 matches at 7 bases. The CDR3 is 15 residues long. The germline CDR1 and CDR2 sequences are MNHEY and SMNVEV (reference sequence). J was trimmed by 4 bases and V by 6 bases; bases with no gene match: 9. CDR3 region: CASRPGGLIYNEQFF. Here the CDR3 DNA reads TGTGCCAGCAGGCCAGGGGGTCTCATTTACAATGAGCAGTTCTTC.

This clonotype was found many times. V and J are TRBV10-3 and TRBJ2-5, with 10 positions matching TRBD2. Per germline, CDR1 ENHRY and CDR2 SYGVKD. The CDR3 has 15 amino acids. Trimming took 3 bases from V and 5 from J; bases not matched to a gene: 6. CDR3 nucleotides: TGTGCCATCAGTGAAATAGCGGGAGGTACGGAGACCCAGTACTTC. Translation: CAISEIAGGTETQYF.

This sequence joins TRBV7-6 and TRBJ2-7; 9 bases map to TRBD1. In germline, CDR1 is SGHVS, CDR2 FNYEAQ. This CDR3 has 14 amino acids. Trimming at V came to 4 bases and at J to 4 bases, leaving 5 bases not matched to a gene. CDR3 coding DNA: TGTGCCAGCAGCTCGGGACAGGGAAAATACGAGCAGTACTTC. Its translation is CASSSGQGKYEQYF.

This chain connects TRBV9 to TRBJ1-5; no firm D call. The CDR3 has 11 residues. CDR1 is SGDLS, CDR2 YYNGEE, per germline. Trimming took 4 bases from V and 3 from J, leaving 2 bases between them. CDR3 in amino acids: CASSPNQPQHF. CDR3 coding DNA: TGTGCCAGCAGCCCCAATCAGCCCCAGCATTTT.

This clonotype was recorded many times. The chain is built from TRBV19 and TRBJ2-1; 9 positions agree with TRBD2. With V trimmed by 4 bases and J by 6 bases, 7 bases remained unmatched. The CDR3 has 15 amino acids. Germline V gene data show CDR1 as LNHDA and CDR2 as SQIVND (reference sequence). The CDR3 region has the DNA TGTGCCAGTAGTAAACAGAGCGGGAGGCTCAATGAGCAGTTCTTC. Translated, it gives CASSKQSGRLNEQFF.

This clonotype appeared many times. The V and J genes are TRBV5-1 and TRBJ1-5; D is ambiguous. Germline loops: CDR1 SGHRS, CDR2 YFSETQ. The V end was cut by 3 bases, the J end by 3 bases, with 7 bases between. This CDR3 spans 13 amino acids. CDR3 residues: CASSYQYNQPQHF. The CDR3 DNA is TGCGCCAGCAGCTATCAGTACAATCAGCCCCAGCATTTT.

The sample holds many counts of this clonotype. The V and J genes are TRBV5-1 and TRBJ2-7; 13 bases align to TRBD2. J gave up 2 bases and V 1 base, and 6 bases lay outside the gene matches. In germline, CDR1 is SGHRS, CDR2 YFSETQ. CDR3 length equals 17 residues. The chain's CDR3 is CASSLRTSGSRTYEQYF. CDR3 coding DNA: TGCGCCAGCAGCTTGCGGACTAGCGGGAGCAGAACCTACGAGCAGTACTTC.

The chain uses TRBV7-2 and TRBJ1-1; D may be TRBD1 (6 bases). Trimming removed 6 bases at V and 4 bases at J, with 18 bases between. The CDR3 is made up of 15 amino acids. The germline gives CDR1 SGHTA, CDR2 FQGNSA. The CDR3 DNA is TGTGCCAGCAGATTGGTCTTCCAGGGGAGCACTGAAGCTTTCTTT. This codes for CASRLVFQGSTEAFF. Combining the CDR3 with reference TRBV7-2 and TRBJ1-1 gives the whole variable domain GAGVSQSPSNKVTEKGKDVELRCDPISGHTALYWYRQSLGQGLEFLIYFQGNSAPDKSGLPSDRFSAERTGGSVSTLTIQRTQQEDSAVYLCASRLVFQGSTEAFFGQGTRLTVV.

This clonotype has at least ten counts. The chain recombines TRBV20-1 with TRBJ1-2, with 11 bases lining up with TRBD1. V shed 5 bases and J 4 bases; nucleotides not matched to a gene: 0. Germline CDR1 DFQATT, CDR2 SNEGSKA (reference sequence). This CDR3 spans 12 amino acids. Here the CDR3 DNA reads TGCAGTGCTGGGACAGGGGGCTATGGCTACACCTTC. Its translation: CSAGTGGYGYTF.

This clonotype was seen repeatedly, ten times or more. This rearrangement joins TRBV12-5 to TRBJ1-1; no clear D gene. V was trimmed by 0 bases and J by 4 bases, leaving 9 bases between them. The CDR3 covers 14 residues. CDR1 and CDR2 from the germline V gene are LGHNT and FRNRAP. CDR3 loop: CASGLVPGGTEAFF. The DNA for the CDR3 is TGTGCTAGTGGTTTGGTACCGGGTGGCACTGAAGCTTTCTTT. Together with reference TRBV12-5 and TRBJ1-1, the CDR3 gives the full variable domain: DARVTQTPRHKVTEMGQEVTMRCQPILGHNTVFWYRQTMMQGLELLAYFRNRAPLDDSGMPKDRFSAEMPDATLATLKIQPSEPRDSAVYFCASGLVPGGTEAFFGQGTRLTVV.

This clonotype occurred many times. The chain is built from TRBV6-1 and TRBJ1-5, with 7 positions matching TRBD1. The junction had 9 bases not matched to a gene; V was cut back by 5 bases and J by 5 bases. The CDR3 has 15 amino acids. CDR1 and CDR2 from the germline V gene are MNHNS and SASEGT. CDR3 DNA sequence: TGTGCCAGCAGTAAGCACAGGGGTTCGGATCAGCCCCAGCATTTT. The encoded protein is CASSKHRGSDQPQHF.